This note documents a single T cell receptor (beta chain) sequence. This clonotype is labeled medium-sized (0.01 to 0.1%). What antigen it recognizes has not been identified. Nothing much larger sits one base from this clone, and base qualities are not available. The data belong to a study of T cells generated in artificial thymic organoids (TCRdb year 2017). As for the study more broadly: In some experiments, thymic T cells were further FACS-purified to deplete CD4 immature single positive or double positive precursors. The TCR alpha and beta CDR3 repertoires of CD8 single positive T cells derived from in vitro artificial thymic organoids were compared with those of thymic and peripheral blood naive CD8 T cells. The displayed repertoire sequencing data were described as being representative of three independent experiments. Beyond this particular receptor, the publication reports: CD8 single positive T cells derived from organoids showed physiological TCR clonotype diversity comparable to the diversity seen in thymic and blood naive CD8 T cells.

At the junction V is shortened by 1 base and J by 8 bases; bases outside the gene matches: 6. CDR1 SGHAT and CDR2 FQNNGV are derived from the germline V gene. There are 15 amino acids in the CDR3, from cysteine to phenylalanine inclusive. The only DNA kept is the CDR3, 45 bases in frame from the first base. TCRalpha and TCRbeta libraries were amplified separately by semi-nested PCR with Advantage 2 and reverse primers in the TRAC or TRBC constant regions. Between about 3.5 and 550 ng of total RNA was used as input for first-strand cDNA synthesis. TCR cDNA libraries were generated by 5'-RACE using the SMARTer PCR cDNA Synthesis kit, with a poly-dT primer for first-strand synthesis. Sample-specific 5-nucleotide barcodes were carried by the semi-nested constant-region reverse primers, and the resulting products were cleaned using the Zymo DNA Clean and Concentrator-5 kit. Pools of up to ten barcoded samples were ligated to Illumina adaptors and sequenced on an Illumina MiSeq as 2 x 150 bp paired-end reads. As for how the authors treated the data: After demultiplexing, reads were aligned using BLAT against a custom library built from IMGT containing every combination of human TRAV, TRAJ, TRBV, TRBD and TRBJ. The best BLAT hits were picked using pslCDnaFilter (-maxAligns=1, -ignoreIntrons), and custom Perl scripts were used to calculate clonotype frequencies. Using fastp trimming at Q25 and MiXCR clonotype assembly, TCRdb reanalyzed the public sequencing data and kept in-frame beta chains. Merged by CDR3 protein, the rows form single entries marked with the most common genes and DNA. The V and J calls follow TCRdb's processing rather than the paper's. The sample data list around 2,500 distinct CDR3 sequences, and about 11% of these were observed just once. Around 3% of the sample rests with the top ten.

Primary CD8+ T cells were enriched with magnetic beads using the Miltenyi CD8+ T cell Isolation Kit. Organoid and thymic CD3+TCRalphabeta+CD8 single positive T cells were FACS sorted before RNA extraction. For each sample, total RNA was purified from approximately 40,000 to 200,000 sorted cells using the RNeasy Micro kit, and RNA quality was checked on an Agilent RNA 6000 Nano chip. To release thymocytes, the researchers dissected thymic fragments, broke them apart by pipetting, and passed the material through a 70 um strainer. The sequence is built from TRBV11-2 and TRBJ1-4; the central 8 bases match TRBD1. Input material: naive CD8+ T cells from the thymus. The cell subset or site label, read with the paper, signifies: CD3+TCRalphabeta+CD8SP T cells; for blood, CD45RO-CCR7+ naive CD8+ T cells. The clonotype was recovered from a human donor who gave cord blood stem cells for thymic organoid culture, a cardiac surgery patient who gave postnatal thymus, or a blood donor (not recorded which). In nucleotides, the sequence is TGTGCCAGCAGCTTAGTAACCAGGGGGCAAGAAAAACTGTTTTTT. It encodes CASSLVTRGQEKLFF.